The source of this TCR beta chain is a study of beta chain features in type 1 diabetes. With respect to this clone: Antigen specificity is unknown.

Study observations and caveats: Among all four CD4+ subsets, Type 1 diabetes patients had TCRB CDR3s that were moderately but significantly shorter. A cDNA-based sequencing approach could over-represent cells with high TCR expression.

Sequenced material consisted of expressed TCRB transcripts (all of the isolated RNA was reverse transcribed). Data came from immunoSEQ multiplex PCR; TCRdb stores just in-frame clones and leaves some out. The table records about 900,000 clones, roughly 15% of them present only once. Material: naive CD4+ T cells from blood. The TCR sequence derives from a woman aged 18-29 years in good health.

CDR3 sequence reads: CASSFSGNWQPQHF. The DNA of the CDR3 is TGTGCCAGCAGTTTTTCGGGGAACTGGCAGCCCCAGCATTTT. The chain links TRBV28 to TRBJ1-5; no clear D gene. The germline gives CDR1 MDHEN, CDR2 SYDVKM. Trimming took off 3 bases at V and 7 bases at J, with 13 bases between the two ends. The CDR3 runs 14 residues.